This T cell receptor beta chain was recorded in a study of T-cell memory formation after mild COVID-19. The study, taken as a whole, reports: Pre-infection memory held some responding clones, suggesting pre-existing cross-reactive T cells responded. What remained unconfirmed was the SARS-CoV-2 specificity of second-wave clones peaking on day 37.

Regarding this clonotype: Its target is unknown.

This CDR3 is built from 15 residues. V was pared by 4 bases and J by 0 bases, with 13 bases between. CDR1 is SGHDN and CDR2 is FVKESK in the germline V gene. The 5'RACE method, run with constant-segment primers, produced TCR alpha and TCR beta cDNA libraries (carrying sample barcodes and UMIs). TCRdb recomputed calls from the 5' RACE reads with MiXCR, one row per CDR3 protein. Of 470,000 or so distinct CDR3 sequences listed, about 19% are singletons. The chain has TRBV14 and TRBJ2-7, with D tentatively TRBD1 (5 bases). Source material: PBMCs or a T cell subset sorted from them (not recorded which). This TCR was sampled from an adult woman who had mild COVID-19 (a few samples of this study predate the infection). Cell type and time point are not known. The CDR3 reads CASSRPSDNSYEQYF. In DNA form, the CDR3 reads TGTGCCAGCAGCCGCCCATCGGACAACTCCTACGAGCAGTACTTC.